This TCR beta chain was obtained from a study of type 1 regulatory T cells. For the study at large: This in vitro CD4 product, T-allo10, is enriched for Tr1 cells and alloantigen-specific.

TCRdb ran MiXCR on the reads and lists one entry per CDR3 protein. The repertoire has 88,000 or so distinct CDR3 sequences, less than 40% of them found once; the top ten carry 2% to 2.5%. Germline V gene data show CDR1 as SGHNT and CDR2 as YYREEE (reference sequence). With V trimmed by 3 bases and J by 1 base, 10 bases remained unmatched. This CDR3 region has 17 residues. The V call is TRBV5-4, the J call TRBJ2-3, with 8 bases matching TRBD2. The sample taken for sequencing was CD4+ T cells, either the whole sample or a sorted fraction (not recorded which). This TCR was recovered from a human donor in good health. CDR3 nucleotide sequence: TGTGCCAGCAGCTCAGGACTATTGCGGGAGGGCACAGATACGCAGTATTTT. Protein sequence: CASSSGLLREGTDTQYF. Based on the CDR3 plus reference TRBV5-4 and TRBJ2-3, the full variable domain is ETGVTQSPTHLIKTRGQQVTLRCSSQSGHNTVSWYQQALGQGPQFIFQYYREEENGRGNFPPRFSGLQFPNYSSELNVNALELDDSALYLCASSSGLLREGTDTQYFGPGTRLTVL.